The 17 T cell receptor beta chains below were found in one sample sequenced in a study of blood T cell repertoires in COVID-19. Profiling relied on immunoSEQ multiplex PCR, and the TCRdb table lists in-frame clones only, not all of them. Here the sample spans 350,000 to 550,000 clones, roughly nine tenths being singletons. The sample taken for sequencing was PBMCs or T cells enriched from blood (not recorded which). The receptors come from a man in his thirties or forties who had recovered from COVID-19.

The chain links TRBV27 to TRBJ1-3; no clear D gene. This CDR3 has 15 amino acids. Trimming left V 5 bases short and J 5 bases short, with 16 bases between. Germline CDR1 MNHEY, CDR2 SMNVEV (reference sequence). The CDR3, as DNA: TGTGCCAGCAGTCCCTGGCCGGGAAGCCGAAACACCATATATTTT. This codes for CASSPWPGSRNTIYF.

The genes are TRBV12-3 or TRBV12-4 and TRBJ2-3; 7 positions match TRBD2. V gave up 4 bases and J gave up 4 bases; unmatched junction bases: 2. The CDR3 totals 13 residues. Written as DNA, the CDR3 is TGTGCCAGCAGTTCTCGGGGGGCAGATACGCAGTATTTT. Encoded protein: CASSSRGADTQYF.

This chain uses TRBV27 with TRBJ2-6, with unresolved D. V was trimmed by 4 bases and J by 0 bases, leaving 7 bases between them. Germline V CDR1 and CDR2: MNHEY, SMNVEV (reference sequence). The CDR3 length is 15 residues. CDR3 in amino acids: CASSSLGSGANVLTF. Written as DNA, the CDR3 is TGTGCCAGCAGTTCCCTCGGCTCTGGGGCCAACGTCCTGACTTTC.

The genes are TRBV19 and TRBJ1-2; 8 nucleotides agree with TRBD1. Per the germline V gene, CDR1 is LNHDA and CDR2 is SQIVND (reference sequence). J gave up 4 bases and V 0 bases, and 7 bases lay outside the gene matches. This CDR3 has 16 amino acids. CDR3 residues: CASSIDLTGAGYGYTF. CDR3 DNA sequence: TGTGCCAGTAGTATAGACCTGACAGGGGCCGGCTATGGCTACACCTTC.

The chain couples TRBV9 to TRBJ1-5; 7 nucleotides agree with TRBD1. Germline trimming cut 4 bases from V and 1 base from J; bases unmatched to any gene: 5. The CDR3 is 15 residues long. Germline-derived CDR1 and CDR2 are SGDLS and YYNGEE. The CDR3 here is CASSLQGMSNQPQHF. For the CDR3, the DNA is TGTGCCAGCAGCCTACAGGGGATGAGCAATCAGCCCCAGCATTTT.

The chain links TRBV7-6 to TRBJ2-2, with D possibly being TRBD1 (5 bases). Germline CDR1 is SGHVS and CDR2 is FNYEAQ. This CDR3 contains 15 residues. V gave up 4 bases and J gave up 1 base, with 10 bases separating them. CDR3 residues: CASSSQTVNTGELFF. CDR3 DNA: TGTGCCAGCAGCTCGCAGACAGTGAACACCGGGGAGCTGTTTTTT.

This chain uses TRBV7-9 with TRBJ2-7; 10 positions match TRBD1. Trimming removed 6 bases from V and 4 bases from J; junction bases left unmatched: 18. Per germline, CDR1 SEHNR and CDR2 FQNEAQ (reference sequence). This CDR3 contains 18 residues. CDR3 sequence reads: CASSSTPSLRDRGYEQYF. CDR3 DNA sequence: TGTGCCAGCAGTTCAACCCCCAGCCTCCGGGACAGGGGTTACGAGCAGTACTTC.

This chain's CDR3 is CASSFTSGFYNEQFF. CDR3 DNA: TGTGCCAGCAGCTTTACTAGCGGGTTTTACAATGAGCAGTTCTTC. The chain has TRBV7-9 and TRBJ2-1; 9 bases fit TRBD2. With V trimmed by 3 bases and J by 4 bases, 4 bases remained unmatched. The CDR3 is made up of 15 amino acids. The germline V gene encodes CDR1 SEHNR and CDR2 FQNEAQ (reference sequence).

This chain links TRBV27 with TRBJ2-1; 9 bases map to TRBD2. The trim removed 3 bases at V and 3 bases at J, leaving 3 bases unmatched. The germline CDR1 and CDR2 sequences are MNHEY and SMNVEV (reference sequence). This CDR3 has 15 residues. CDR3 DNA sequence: TGTGCCAGCAGTTTTGCTAGCGGGAACTACAATGAGCAGTTCTTC. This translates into CASSFASGNYNEQFF.

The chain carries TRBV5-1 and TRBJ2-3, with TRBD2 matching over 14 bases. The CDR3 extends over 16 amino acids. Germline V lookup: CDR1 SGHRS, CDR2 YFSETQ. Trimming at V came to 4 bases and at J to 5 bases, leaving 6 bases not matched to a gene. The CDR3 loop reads CASSGGLAGVRDTQYF. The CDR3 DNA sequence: TGCGCCAGCAGCGGGGGACTAGCGGGAGTGAGAGATACGCAGTATTTT. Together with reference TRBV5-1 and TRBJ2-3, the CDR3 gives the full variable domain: KAGVTQTPRYLIKTRGQQVTLSCSPISGHRSVSWYQQTPGQGLQFLFEYFSETQRNKGNFPGRFSGRQFSNSRSEMNVSTLELGDSALYLCASSGGLAGVRDTQYFGPGTRLTVL.

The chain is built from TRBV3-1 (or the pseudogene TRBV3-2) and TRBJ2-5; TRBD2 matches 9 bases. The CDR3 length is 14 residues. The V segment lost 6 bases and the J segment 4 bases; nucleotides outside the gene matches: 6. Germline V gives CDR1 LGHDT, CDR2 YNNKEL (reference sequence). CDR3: CASREVTSGETQYF. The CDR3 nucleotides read TGTGCCAGCAGGGAAGTGACTAGCGGAGAGACCCAGTACTTC.

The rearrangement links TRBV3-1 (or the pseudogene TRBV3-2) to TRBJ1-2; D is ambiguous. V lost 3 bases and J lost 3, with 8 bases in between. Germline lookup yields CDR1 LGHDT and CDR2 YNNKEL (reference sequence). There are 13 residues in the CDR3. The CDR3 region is CASSHGNDYGYTF. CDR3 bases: TGTGCCAGCAGCCACGGGAATGACTATGGCTACACCTTC.

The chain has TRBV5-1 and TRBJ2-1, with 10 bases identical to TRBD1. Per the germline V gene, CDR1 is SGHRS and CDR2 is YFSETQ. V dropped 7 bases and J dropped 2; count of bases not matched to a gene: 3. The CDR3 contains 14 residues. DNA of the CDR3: TGCGCCAGCCAGACAGGGGGCCCCTACAATGAGCAGTTCTTC. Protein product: CASQTGGPYNEQFF.

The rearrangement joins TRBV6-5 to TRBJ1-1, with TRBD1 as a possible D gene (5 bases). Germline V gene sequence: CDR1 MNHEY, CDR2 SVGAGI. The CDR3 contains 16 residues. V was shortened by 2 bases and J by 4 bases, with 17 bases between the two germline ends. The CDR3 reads CASSYGVLSGGTEAFF. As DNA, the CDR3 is TGTGCCAGCAGTTACGGGGTTTTATCCGGGGGCACTGAAGCTTTCTTT.

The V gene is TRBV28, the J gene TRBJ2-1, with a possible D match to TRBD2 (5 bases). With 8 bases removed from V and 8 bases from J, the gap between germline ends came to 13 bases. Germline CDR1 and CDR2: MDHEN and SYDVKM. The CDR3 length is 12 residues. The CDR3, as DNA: TGTGCCAGCGTTTCGAGGGCTGATGAGCAGTTCTTC. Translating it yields CASVSRADEQFF.

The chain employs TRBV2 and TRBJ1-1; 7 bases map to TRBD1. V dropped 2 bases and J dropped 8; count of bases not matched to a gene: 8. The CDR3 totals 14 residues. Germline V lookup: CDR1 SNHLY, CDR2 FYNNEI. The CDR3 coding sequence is TGTGCCAGCAGTGAACCAAAAGTGACAGGGGAAGCTTTCTTT. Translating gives CASSEPKVTGEAFF.

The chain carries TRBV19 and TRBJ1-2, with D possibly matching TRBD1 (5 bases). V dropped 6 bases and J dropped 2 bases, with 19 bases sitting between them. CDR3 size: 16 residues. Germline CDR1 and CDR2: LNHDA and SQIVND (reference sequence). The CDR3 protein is CASSINRFPWNYGYTF. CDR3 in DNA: TGTGCCAGTAGCATAAACAGGTTCCCCTGGAACTATGGCTACACCTTC.